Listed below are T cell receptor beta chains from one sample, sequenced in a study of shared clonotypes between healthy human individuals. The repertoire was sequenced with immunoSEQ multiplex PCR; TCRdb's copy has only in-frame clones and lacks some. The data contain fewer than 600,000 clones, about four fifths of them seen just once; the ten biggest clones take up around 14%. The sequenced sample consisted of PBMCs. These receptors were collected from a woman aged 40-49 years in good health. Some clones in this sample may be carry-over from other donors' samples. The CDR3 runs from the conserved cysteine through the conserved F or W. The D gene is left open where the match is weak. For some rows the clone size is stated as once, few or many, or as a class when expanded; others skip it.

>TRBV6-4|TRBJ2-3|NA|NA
CASSEVGGGTDTQYF
TGTGCCAGCAGTGAGGTTGGGGGCGGCACAGATACGCAGTATTTT
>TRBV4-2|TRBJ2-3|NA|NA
CASSQTRLDTQYF
TGTGCCAGCAGCCAGACTAGGTTGGATACGCAGTATTTT
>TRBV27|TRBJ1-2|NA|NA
CASSFRATNYGYTF
TGTGCCAGCAGTTTCCGGGCAACTAACTATGGCTACACCTTC
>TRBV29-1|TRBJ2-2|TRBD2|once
CSVVPSGSQDGELFF
TGCAGCGTTGTCCCTAGCGGGAGTCAGGACGGGGAGCTGTTTTTT
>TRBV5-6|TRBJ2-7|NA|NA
CASSFTPGSGPSYEQYF
TGTGCCAGCAGCTTTACTCCGGGGTCCGGGCCCTCCTACGAGCAGTACTTC
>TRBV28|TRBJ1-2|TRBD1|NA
CASRRQTGVSNYGYTF
TGTGCCAGCAGGCGACAAACAGGGGTTTCTAACTATGGCTACACCTTC
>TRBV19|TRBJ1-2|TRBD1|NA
CATTEGGPTGGLVNYGYTF
TGTGCCACCACAGAAGGGGGCCCAACAGGGGGCCTAGTGAACTATGGCTACACCTTC
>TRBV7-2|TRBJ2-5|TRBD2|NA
CASSLGTSRKETQYF
TGTGCCAGCAGCCTTGGGACTAGCAGAAAAGAGACCCAGTACTTC
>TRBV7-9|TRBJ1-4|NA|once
CASSLGRAEKLFF
TGTGCCAGCAGCTTAGGCAGGGCTGAAAAACTGTTTTTT
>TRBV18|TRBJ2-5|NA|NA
CASQKGQGIETQYF
TGTGCCAGCCAAAAGGGCCAGGGTATCGAGACCCAGTACTTC
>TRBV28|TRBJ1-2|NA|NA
CASSPNRGGKYGYTF
TGTGCCAGCAGTCCGAATAGGGGGGGCAAGTATGGCTACACCTTC